One and the same sample provided the 20 T cell receptor beta chains below, sequenced in a study of shared clonotypes between healthy human individuals. Clones were sequenced by immunoSEQ multiplex PCR, and TCRdb holds only the in-frame ones, with some missing. This table has some 530,000 clones, around 80% appearing once. Sequenced sample: PBMCs. The source is a middle-aged woman in good health. Some clones in this sample may be carry-over from other donors' samples.

V usage is TRBV19 and J usage is TRBJ2-1, with TRBD2 identical over 14 bases. The V and J ends lost 3 bases and 3 bases, in that order; junction bases with no gene match: 4. CDR1 is LNHDA and CDR2 is SQIVND in the germline V gene (reference sequence). The CDR3 has 17 residues. The CDR3 reads CASSITTSGRVYNEQFF. The DNA for the CDR3 is TGTGCCAGTAGTATCACGACTAGCGGGAGGGTCTACAATGAGCAGTTCTTC. The complete variable domain, with remaining parts taken from reference TRBV19 and TRBJ2-1, reads DGGITQSPKYLFRKEGQNVTLSCEQNLNHDAMYWYRQDPGQGLRLIYYSQIVNDFQKGDIAEGYSVSREKKESFPLTVTSAQKNPTAFYLCASSITTSGRVYNEQFFGPGTRLTVL.

The chain has TRBV29-1 and TRBJ1-2; the D is unclear. V lost 6 bases and J 5 bases, leaving 16 bases between the germline ends. Germline V gene lookup returns CDR1 SQVTM and CDR2 ANQGSEA. The CDR3 contains 13 residues. The CDR3 spells CSVQAWVGYGYTF. The CDR3 nucleotides read TGCAGCGTCCAGGCATGGGTCGGGTATGGCTACACCTTC.

The CDR3 loop is CASSPRLAGGLGTDTQYF. CDR3 sequence (DNA): TGTGCCAGTAGTCCAAGACTAGCGGGAGGGCTTGGCACAGATACGCAGTATTTT. The chain employs TRBV19 and TRBJ2-3; 14 bases align to TRBD2. The J segment lost 1 base and the V segment lost 5 bases, leaving 8 bases of the junction unmatched. CDR3 length: 18 residues. Germline CDR1 LNHDA, CDR2 SQIVND (reference sequence).

The chain employs TRBV28 and TRBJ2-3, with a possible D match to TRBD2 (6 bases). The CDR3 contains 16 residues. Looked up from germline, CDR1 is MDHEN and CDR2 is SYDVKM. Trimming removed 5 bases at V and 0 bases at J, with 15 bases between. The CDR3 DNA reads TGTGCCAGCAGTACCCGGGGAGCGGGTAGCACAGATACGCAGTATTTT. Translating gives CASSTRGAGSTDTQYF.

The chain links TRBV7-9 to TRBJ2-7, with 14 bases matching TRBD2. CDR1 is SEHNR and CDR2 is FQNEAQ in the germline V gene (reference sequence). Trimming at V came to 5 bases and at J to 6 bases, leaving 6 bases not matched to a gene. This CDR3 spans 15 amino acids. The CDR3 DNA sequence: TGTGCCAGCAGCCCCCCCGGACTAGCGGGAGGCGAGCAGTACTTC. Its translation: CASSPPGLAGGEQYF.

CDR3: CASVSNREGYTF. For the CDR3, the DNA is TGTGCCAGCGTCTCTAACAGGGAGGGCTACACCTTC. J is TRBJ1-2 and V is TRBV28, with D possibly being TRBD1 (6 bases). The CDR3 length is 12 residues. From germline, CDR1 is MDHEN and CDR2 SYDVKM. Trimming took 8 bases from V and 8 from J, leaving 15 bases between them.

This sequence joins TRBV15 and TRBJ1-1; D might be TRBD1 (6 bases). V gave up 1 base and J gave up 5 bases, with 11 bases separating them. This CDR3 comprises 14 residues. Germline CDR1 is LNHNV and CDR2 is YYDKDF (reference sequence). The CDR3 coding sequence is TGTGCCACCAGCAGAGGAGGGACATTTACTGAAGCTTTCTTT. Translating gives CATSRGGTFTEAFF.

In its sample, this clone was seen a few times. J is TRBJ2-3 and V is TRBV29-1; 7 bases map to TRBD2. With V trimmed by 2 bases and J by 6 bases, 5 bases remained unmatched. This CDR3 spans 13 amino acids. The germline V gene encodes CDR1 SQVTM and CDR2 ANQGSEA. The CDR3 nucleotides are TGCAGCGTTGAATCCGCGGGAGTGGATACGCAGTATTTT. It translates to CSVESAGVDTQYF.

V usage is TRBV5-4 and J usage is TRBJ2-1; the match to TRBD2 covers 13 bases. The germline gives CDR1 SGHNT, CDR2 YYREEE (reference sequence). J gave up 9 bases and V 3 bases, and 12 bases lay outside the gene matches. The length of the CDR3 is 17 residues. The CDR3 DNA reads as TGTGCCAGCAGCTCGAGGACTAGCGGGAGCAAAATTCGTGAGCAGTTCTTC. It yields the protein CASSSRTSGSKIREQFF.

CDR3 DNA: TGTGCCAGCAGCCAAGAAGATGAGCTTAACTATGGCTACACCTTC. Protein: CASSQEDELNYGYTF. The V gene is TRBV4-2, the J gene TRBJ1-2; no firm D call. Trimming stripped 0 bases from V and 1 base from J, with 9 bases between. The CDR3 covers 15 residues. Germline V lookup: CDR1 LGHNA, CDR2 YNFKEQ.

The gene calls are TRBV2 and TRBJ2-1; 7 bases map to TRBD2. V trimming: 11 bases; J trimming: 9 bases; junction bases outside the gene matches: 7. CDR3 size: 11 residues. From germline, CDR1 is SNHLY and CDR2 FYNNEI. CDR3 in amino acids: CAVTSFSEQFF. The CDR3 DNA follows: TGTGCCGTGACTAGCTTCAGTGAGCAGTTCTTC. The entire variable domain, with the rest obtained from reference TRBV2 and TRBJ2-1, is as follows: EPEVTQTPSHQVTQMGQEVILRCVPISNHLYFYWYRQILGQKVEFLVSFYNNEISEKSEIFDDQFSVERPDGSNFTLKIRSTKLEDSAMYFCAVTSFSEQFFGPGTRLTVL.

The chain is built from TRBV10-3 and TRBJ2-1; D remains unclear. Germline V gives CDR1 ENHRY, CDR2 SYGVKD. With 10 bases removed from V and 0 bases from J, the gap between germline ends came to 22 bases. The CDR3 is 17 amino acids. The CDR3 loop reads CATLKNEAESSYNEQFF. As DNA, the CDR3 is TGTGCCACCCTAAAGAACGAGGCGGAAAGCTCCTACAATGAGCAGTTCTTC.

This chain links TRBV7-3 with TRBJ2-5; the match to TRBD2 covers 12 bases. V was clipped by 5 bases and J by 5 bases; unmatched bases: 6. This CDR3 has 15 amino acids. Germline V gives CDR1 SGHTA, CDR2 FQGTGA. CDR3 in amino acids: CASSVTSGSGETQYF. Here the CDR3 DNA reads TGTGCCAGCAGCGTGACTAGCGGGAGTGGGGAGACCCAGTACTTC.

The gene calls are TRBV25-1 and TRBJ2-5; no definite D call. The J call is doubtful: the DNA matches TRBJ2-7 better. From germline, CDR1 is MGHDK and CDR2 SYGVNS. The CDR3 length is 12 residues. This chain's CDR3 is CASSVSHYEQYF. CDR3 nucleotide sequence: TGTGCCAGCAGTGTTAGCCACTACGAGCAGTACTTC.

This chain links TRBV7-3 with TRBJ2-3; 7 positions match TRBD2. Germline V gene sequence: CDR1 SGHTA, CDR2 FQGTGA. J gave up 4 bases and V 4 bases, and 5 bases lay outside the gene matches. The CDR3 length is 14 residues. CDR3 in amino acids: CASSSGLVSDTQYF. The CDR3 DNA follows: TGTGCCAGCAGCTCTGGACTAGTCTCAGATACGCAGTATTTT.

The chain recombines TRBV10-2 with TRBJ2-3, with a tentative D call TRBD1 (5 bases). CDR1 WSHSY and CDR2 SAAADI come from the germline V gene. This CDR3 has 12 residues. V was trimmed by 3 bases and J by 4 bases, leaving 5 bases between them. The CDR3 loop is CASSDRADTQYF. The CDR3 nucleotides read TGCGCCAGCAGTGACAGGGCAGATACGCAGTATTTT.

The chain is built from TRBV5-1 and TRBJ2-1; 9 nucleotides agree with TRBD2. J gave up 1 base and V 4 bases, and 9 bases lay outside the gene matches. Germline-derived CDR1 and CDR2 are SGHRS and YFSETQ. The CDR3 has 17 amino acids. In DNA form, the CDR3 reads TGCGCCAGCAGCCCTCGGCCAAGCGGGGGGTCCTACAATGAGCAGTTCTTC. This sequence encodes CASSPRPSGGSYNEQFF.

The rearrangement uses TRBV30 and TRBJ1-2; D is uncertain. Germline CDR1 reads GTSNPN; CDR2 reads SVGIG (reference sequence). V was cut by 2 bases and J by 2 bases, with 9 bases left in between. The CDR3 length is 13 residues. CDR3 nucleotides: TGTGCCTGGAGTTTAAACGAGAACTATGGCTACACCTTC. Translating gives CAWSLNENYGYTF.

DNA for the CDR3: TGTGCCAGCAGTCAGGGACTGATGCAGCCCCAGCATTTT. It yields the protein CASSQGLMQPQHF. The V and J genes are TRBV6-5 and TRBJ1-5; tentative D call: TRBD1 (5 bases). The CDR3 is 13 amino acids. Germline lookup yields CDR1 MNHEY and CDR2 SVGAGI. V lost 5 bases, J lost 7 bases, and 12 bases lay in between.

This clone came up a few times. At the DNA level, this CDR3 is encoded by other sequences in the same sample as well. The V call is TRBV5-1, the J call TRBJ2-5, with D unclear. V lost 0 bases and J lost 5, with 5 bases in between. The V gene's germline CDR1 is SGHRS and CDR2 YFSETQ. This CDR3 contains 12 residues. The CDR3 DNA is TGCGCCAGCAGCTTGGCCGGGGAGACCCAGTACTTC. Amino acid sequence: CASSLAGETQYF.